This T cell receptor (beta chain) was retrieved from a study of vaccination effects on CD4 cells after COVID-19. Study-wide points: Marked clonal contraction was seen in infection- and vaccine-induced clones late after vaccination.

Before sequencing took place, the ViraFEST assay used viral peptide pools to expand antigen-specific CD4+ T cells. Isolating CD4+ T cells followed roughly ten days of culture. Vaccine administered to participants consisted of two doses of either BNT162b2 or mRNA-1273. The healthy vaccine recipients, who had no prior SARS-CoV-2 infection, showed negative nucleocapsid antibodies. They grew around 2.2 million PBMC in each well, adding around 9 IU/ml IL-2 and 7.5 to 10 ug/ml peptides. A half-volume exchange with IL-2 medium occurred on days 3 and 7. Repertoires were generated with immunoSEQ multiplex PCR, while TCRdb's copy carries only in-frame clones and drops some. The sample yields approximately 24,000 clones, under 80% seen once. A word on this clone: Its cognate antigen is unknown.

Germline V CDR1 and CDR2: LGHNA, YNFKEQ. The V and J ends lost 1 base and 3 bases, in that order; junction bases with no gene match: 5. The CDR3 sequence is 16 residues long. This chain links TRBV4-2 with TRBJ1-5; 8 bases match TRBD1. The specimen was CD4+ T cells from PBMCs cultured with HCoV-NL63 spike peptides, collected after COVID-19 vaccination. The TCR was taken from a human donor who received a COVID-19 vaccine. In nucleotides, the CDR3 is TGTGCCAGCAGCCAAGGAGGACAGGGATCCAATCAGCCCCAGCATTTT. Its protein is CASSQGGQGSNQPQHF.